This TCR beta chain was captured by sequencing in a study of cytomegalovirus exposure and HLA in healthy donors. Findings and limits, study-wide: Equally common other TCR beta chains were less clonally expanded than HLA-associated ones, a later analysis found. Follow-up analysis found HLA locus-dependent TCR association rates, highest for DRB1 and lowest for HLA-C.

The germline gives CDR1 SGHDT, CDR2 YYEEEE. The CDR3 runs 12 residues. V gave up 2 bases and J gave up 4 bases, with 6 bases separating them. This PCR relied on a set of 60 Vbeta primers and 13 Jbeta primers. Repertoires were generated with immunoSEQ multiplex PCR, while TCRdb's copy carries only in-frame clones and drops some. The sample has roughly 150,000 clones, around 83% seen once. Healthy people donating bone marrow made up the donors. This clone was seen more than once but under ten times. Its target is not known. This chain joins TRBV5-6 and TRBJ1-2; the D is unclear. Sequencing was carried out using PBMCs. The sequence was collected from a man younger than 40 in good health and CMV-seropositive. The CDR3 coding sequence is TGTGCCAGCAGCTTAAACGGCTATGGCTACACCTTC. Amino acids: CASSLNGYGYTF.